This TCR beta chain appears in the sequencing data of a study of T cell responses to AZD1222 COVID-19 vaccine. Study in general: Second doses were pooled across both intervals (about 4 or about 12 weeks).

General study points: Donors were mostly white British, more females; clonal diversity possibly underestimated. Nearly half of the spike-specific TCRs reportedly recognize variant regions that carry no mutations. The breadth and depth of Spike-specific TCRs increased once two AZD1222 doses had been given.

As regards this clone: The antigen remains undetermined.

Method: immunoSEQ multiplex PCR; TCRdb's copy keeps in-frame clones and lacks some. Of 95,000 to 150,000 clones listed, about 90% are singletons. The TCR originated in an adult in good health. Here the sequenced sample was peripheral blood, taken on day 0 of AZD1222 vaccination.

CDR3 in DNA: TGTGCCAGCAGTTCGGGCACAGATACGCAGTATTTT. This sequence encodes CASSSGTDTQYF. The chain links TRBV11-2 to TRBJ2-3, with D unclear. V was trimmed by 6 bases and J by 1 base, leaving 5 bases between them. This CDR3 region has 12 residues. CDR1 SGHAT and CDR2 FQNNGV come from the germline V gene.